The present TCR beta chain was sequenced within a study of stem cell transplantation in POMP-related autoinflammatory disease. Background on the study: Hypothesis: faulty thymoproteasomes impair CD8+ T-cell selection, skewing TRB repertoires. General observations from the study: Fewer unique TRB V-J gene pairings were identified in patients with PRAID. In patients with PRAID, every analyzed T-cell subset tended to show lower diversity and higher clonality.

PRAID combined immunodeficiency and autoinflammation. The CDR3 extends over 18 amino acids. The germline V gene encodes CDR1 SEHNR and CDR2 FQNEAQ (reference sequence). The germline V and J ends were trimmed by 1 base and 2 bases, with 18 bases remaining between them. As for this clone: Its antigen remains unidentified.

Method: immunoSEQ multiplex PCR; TCRdb's copy keeps in-frame clones and lacks some. Of about 26,000 clones listed, approximately 85% are singletons. This clonotype originated in a human donor with POMP-related autoinflammation and immune dysregulation (PRAID). Sequencing used CD4+ T cells from PBMCs, obtained before stem cell transplantation. The chain carries TRBV7-9 and TRBJ2-4, with D maybe TRBD1 (6 bases). The CDR3 nucleotides are TGTGCCAGCAGCTTAGTCTTCGGACAGACCCCTTCCAAAAACATTCAGTACTTC. As protein: CASSLVFGQTPSKNIQYF.